This T cell receptor (beta chain) was obtained from a study of OX40 agonist ivuxolimab in advanced cancers. For the wider study: The costimulatory receptor OX40 (CD134) was targeted by ivuxolimab, a fully human IgG2 agonistic monoclonal antibody. The purpose of peripheral TCRbeta sequencing was to test whether ivuxolimab changed TCR sequence diversity and led to clonal T-cell expansion. Intravenous ivuxolimab was administered to patients every 2 weeks at six dose levels: 0.01, 0.1, 0.3, 1.5, 3 and 10 mg/kg. The dose-escalation cohort was 80% to 90% male with a mean age of about 54 years, ranging from about 23 to 85. Prior anti-PD-1, anti-PD-L1 or anti-CTLA-4 therapy was permitted, and checkpoint inhibitors had been received by about 44% of dose-escalation patients. Of the roughly 53 patients in dose escalation, about 19 had hepatocellular carcinoma, roughly 15 had melanoma, 9 had renal cell carcinoma and 9 had head and neck cancer. The paper describes the monotherapy dose-escalation part (N of about 50 patients) of the phase I trial of ivuxolimab. Partial responses were achieved by three dose-escalation patients, of whom one had hepatocellular carcinoma and two had cutaneous melanoma. Paper-wide results and their limitations: In the 0.1-3.0 mg/kg groups, partial responders were among the patients with the lowest normalized peripheral clonal expansion, particularly in CD8+ T cells. The antigen specificity of the peripheral T cells that underwent clonal expansion was not determined. Low levels of normalized T-cell clonal expansion were also seen in some patients who did not respond. At doses of 0.1 to 3.0 mg/kg, clonal expansion of both CD4+ and CD8+ blood T cells was observed from baseline to week 6. After ivuxolimab, expanded clones were on average more numerous among CD8+ T cells than among CD4+ T cells.

Turning to this clone: The specificity of this receptor is unknown. Base qualities were left out, and no much larger clone turns up one base away.

Genomic DNA was extracted from sorted cells for sequencing of the TCRbeta CDR3 region. TCRbeta CDR3 regions were sequenced using the immunoSEQ Assay. Entries here come from immuneACCESS through TCRdb and include only in-frame sequences with V and J called. Some clones fail to appear in such tables; in the studies checked, an unresolved V gene covers under half of the shortfall, and the cause of the remainder is unknown. Recorded for this sample are fewer than 85,000 clones; roughly 85% of them occurred a single time. In total, the top ten clones hold about 2% of the sample. CDR1 and CDR2 were assigned from the germline V gene as SGHDN and FVKESK. The trim is 0 bases for V and 5 bases for J, with a gap of 22 bases between the germline ends. The CDR3 contains 19 residues, cysteine and phenylalanine counted. Only CDR3 DNA remains: 57 bases, in frame from the first base. The trial excluded patients who had a history of autoimmune disease or were on systemic immunosuppression. Peripheral blood for TCR sequencing was collected from all dose cohorts at baseline, on cycle 4 day 1, and on cycle 7 day 1. The samples were drawn from a first-in-human, open-label, multicenter phase I dose-escalation trial of ivuxolimab. Adults with locally advanced or metastatic melanoma, renal cell carcinoma, hepatocellular carcinoma or head and neck squamous cell carcinoma were enrolled in the trial. Before TCR sequencing, CD4+ T cells and CD8+ T cells were sorted from peripheral blood as separate populations.

Here the chain combines TRBV14 and TRBJ1-4, with a tentative D gene TRBD1 over 6 matching bases. This clonotype was sampled from an adult with an advanced solid tumor such as melanoma, head and neck, liver or kidney cancer. Sequencing used CD4+ or CD8+ T cells sorted from blood, obtained in a trial of the OX40 agonist ivuxolimab. The encoded CDR3 is CASSQEAGETSPANEKLFF. The DNA is TGTGCCAGCAGCCAAGAGGCAGGGGAAACCAGCCCGGCCAATGAAAAACTGTTTTTT.